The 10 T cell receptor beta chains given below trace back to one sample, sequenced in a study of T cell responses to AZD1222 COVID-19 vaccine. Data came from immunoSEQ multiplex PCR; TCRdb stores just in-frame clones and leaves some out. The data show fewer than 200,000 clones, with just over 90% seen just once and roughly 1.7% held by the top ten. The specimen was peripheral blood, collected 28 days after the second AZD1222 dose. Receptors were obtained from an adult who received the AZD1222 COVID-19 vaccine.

The CDR3 protein is CASSQPDRGYQPQHF. In DNA form, the CDR3 reads TGCGCCAGCAGTCAACCAGACAGGGGGTATCAGCCCCAGCATTTT. This chain connects TRBV23-1 to TRBJ1-5, with 9 nucleotides matching TRBD1. TRBV23-1 is labeled an ORF, and its function is uncertain. The CDR3 sequence is 15 residues long. J was trimmed by 5 bases and V by 2 bases; bases with no gene match: 4.

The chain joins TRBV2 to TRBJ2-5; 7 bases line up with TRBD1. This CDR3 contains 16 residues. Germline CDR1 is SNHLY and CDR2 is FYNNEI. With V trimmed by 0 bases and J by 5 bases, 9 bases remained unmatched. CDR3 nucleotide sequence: TGTGCCAGCAGTGAAGCTCCGGGACAGCCTGGGGAGACCCAGTACTTC. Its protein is CASSEAPGQPGETQYF.

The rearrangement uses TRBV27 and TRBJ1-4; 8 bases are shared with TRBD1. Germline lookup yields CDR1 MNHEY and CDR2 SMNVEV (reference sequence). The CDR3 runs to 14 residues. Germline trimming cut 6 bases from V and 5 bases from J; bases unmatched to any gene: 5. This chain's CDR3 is CASRSRTGNEKLFF. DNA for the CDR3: TGTGCCAGCAGAAGCCGGACAGGGAATGAAAAACTGTTTTTT.

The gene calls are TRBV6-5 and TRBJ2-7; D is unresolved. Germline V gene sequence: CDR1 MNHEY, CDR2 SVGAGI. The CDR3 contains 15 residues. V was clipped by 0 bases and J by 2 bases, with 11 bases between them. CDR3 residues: CASSYSHGLAYEQYF. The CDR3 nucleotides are TGTGCCAGCAGTTACTCCCACGGGCTAGCCTACGAGCAGTACTTC.

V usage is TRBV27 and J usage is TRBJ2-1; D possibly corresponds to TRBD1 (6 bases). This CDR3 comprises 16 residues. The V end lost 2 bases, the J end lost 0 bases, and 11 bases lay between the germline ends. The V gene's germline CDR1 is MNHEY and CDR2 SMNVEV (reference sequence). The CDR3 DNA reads TGTGCCAGCAGTTTAGGGGGACACCTCTCCTACAATGAGCAGTTCTTC. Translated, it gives CASSLGGHLSYNEQFF.

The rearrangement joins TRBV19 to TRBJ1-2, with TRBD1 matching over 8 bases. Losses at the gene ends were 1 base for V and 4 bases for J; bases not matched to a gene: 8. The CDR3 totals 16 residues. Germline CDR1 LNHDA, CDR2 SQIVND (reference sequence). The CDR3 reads CASSIGGGQVSYGYTF. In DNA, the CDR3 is TGTGCCAGTAGTATAGGTGGGGGACAGGTTAGCTATGGCTACACCTTC.

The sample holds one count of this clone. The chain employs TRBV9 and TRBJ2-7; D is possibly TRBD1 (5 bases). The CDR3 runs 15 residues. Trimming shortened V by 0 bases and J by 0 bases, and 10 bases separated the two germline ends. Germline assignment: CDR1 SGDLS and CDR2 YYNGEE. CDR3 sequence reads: CASSVGLDSSYEQYF. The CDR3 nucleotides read TGTGCCAGCAGCGTAGGTCTCGACAGCTCCTACGAGCAGTACTTC.

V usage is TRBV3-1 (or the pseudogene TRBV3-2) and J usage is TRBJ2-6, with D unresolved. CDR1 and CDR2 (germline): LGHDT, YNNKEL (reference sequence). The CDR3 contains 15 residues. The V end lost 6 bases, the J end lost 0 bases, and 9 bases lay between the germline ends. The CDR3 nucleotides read TGTGCCAGCAGTTCACGGGCCTCTGGGGCCAACGTCCTGACTTTC. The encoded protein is CASSSRASGANVLTF.

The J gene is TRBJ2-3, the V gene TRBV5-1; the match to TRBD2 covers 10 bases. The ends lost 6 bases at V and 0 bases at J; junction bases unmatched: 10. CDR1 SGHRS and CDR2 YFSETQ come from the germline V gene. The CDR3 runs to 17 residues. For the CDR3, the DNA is TGCGCCAGCAACCACGGACTAGCGGTAACTAGCACAGATACGCAGTATTTT. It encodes CASNHGLAVTSTDTQYF.

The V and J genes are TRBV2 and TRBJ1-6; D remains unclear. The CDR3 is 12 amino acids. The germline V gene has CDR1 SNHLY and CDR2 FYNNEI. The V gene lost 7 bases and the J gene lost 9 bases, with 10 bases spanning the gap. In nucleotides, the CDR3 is TGTGCCAGCACTGCAGGAAGTTCACCCCTCCACTTT. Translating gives CASTAGSSPLHF.